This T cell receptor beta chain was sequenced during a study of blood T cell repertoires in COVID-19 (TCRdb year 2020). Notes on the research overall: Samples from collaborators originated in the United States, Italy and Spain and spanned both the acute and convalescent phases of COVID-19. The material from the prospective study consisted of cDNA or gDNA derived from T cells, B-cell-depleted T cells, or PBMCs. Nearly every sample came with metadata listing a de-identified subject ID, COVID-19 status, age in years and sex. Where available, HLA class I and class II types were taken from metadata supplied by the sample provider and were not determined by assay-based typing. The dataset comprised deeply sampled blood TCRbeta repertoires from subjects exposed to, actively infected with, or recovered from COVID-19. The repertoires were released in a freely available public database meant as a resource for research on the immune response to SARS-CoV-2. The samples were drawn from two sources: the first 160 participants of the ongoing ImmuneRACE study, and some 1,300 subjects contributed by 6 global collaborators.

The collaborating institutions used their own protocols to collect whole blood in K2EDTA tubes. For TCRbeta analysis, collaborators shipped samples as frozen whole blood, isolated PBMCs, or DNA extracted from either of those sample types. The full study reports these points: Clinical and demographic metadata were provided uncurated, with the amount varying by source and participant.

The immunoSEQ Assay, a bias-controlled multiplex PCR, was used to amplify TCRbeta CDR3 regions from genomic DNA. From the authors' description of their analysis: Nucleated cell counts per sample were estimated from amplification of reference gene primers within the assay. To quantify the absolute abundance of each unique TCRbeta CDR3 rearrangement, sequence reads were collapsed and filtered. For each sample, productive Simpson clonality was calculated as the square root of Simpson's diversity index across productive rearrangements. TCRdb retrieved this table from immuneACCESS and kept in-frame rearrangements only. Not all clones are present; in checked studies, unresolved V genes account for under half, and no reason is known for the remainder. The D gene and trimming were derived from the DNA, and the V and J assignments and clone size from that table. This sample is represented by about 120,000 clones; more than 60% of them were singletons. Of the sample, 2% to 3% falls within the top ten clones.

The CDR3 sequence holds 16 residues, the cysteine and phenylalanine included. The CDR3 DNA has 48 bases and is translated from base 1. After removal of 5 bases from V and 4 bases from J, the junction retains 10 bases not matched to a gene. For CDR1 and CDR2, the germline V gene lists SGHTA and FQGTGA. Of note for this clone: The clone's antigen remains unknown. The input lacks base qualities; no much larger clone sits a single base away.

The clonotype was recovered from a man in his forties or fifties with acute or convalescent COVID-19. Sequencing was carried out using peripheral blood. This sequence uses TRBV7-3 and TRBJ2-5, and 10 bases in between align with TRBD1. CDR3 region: CASSVGQGTLGETQYF. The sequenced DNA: TGTGCCAGCAGCGTGGGACAGGGGACTCTTGGAGAGACCCAGTACTTC.